These 15 T cell receptor beta chains originate from one sample sequenced in a study of metastatic and nonmetastatic thyroid tumors. TCRdb ran MiXCR on the PCR reads. This sample yields about 7,800 clones, of which 25% to 35% are seen a single time; less than 30% belongs to the top ten. Ahead of thyroid surgery, no patient had received treatment of any kind. Input material: tumor tissue. The receptors derive from a female donor with papillary thyroid cancer or a benign thyroid nodule (not recorded which). Some clones in this sample may be carry-over from other donors' samples.

This clone was counted only a few times. The chain links TRBV19 to TRBJ1-1; D gene uncertain. The CDR3 runs to 13 residues. CDR1 and CDR2 from the germline V gene are LNHDA and SQIVND (reference sequence). Trimming stripped 1 base from V and 1 base from J, with 4 bases between. CDR3 sequence: CASSIGQNTEAFF. The DNA of the CDR3 is TGTGCCAGTAGTATAGGCCAGAACACTGAAGCTTTCTTT.

The table lists this clone with many counts. The chain carries TRBV6-7 and TRBJ2-5, with 7 bases that match TRBD2. TRBV6-7 has ORF status, its function being uncertain. The CDR3 contains 16 residues. With V trimmed by 7 bases and J by 2 bases, 13 bases remained unmatched. The CDR3 spells CASTGRWREGQETQYF. CDR3 bases: TGTGCCAGCACCGGACGGTGGAGGGAGGGTCAAGAGACCCAGTACTTC.

A single count supports this clone. The V call is TRBV20-1, the J call TRBJ2-1; D call uncertain. This CDR3 contains 16 residues. Germline V CDR1 and CDR2: DFQATT, SNEGSKA (reference sequence). The V and J ends lost 8 bases and 4 bases respectively, with 24 bases between them. CDR3 bases: TGCAGTCCGATGACCAAGGCCCATTCCGCTTACAATGAGCAGTTCTTC. It translates to CSPMTKAHSAYNEQFF.

This chain connects TRBV4-3 to TRBJ2-7, with D maybe TRBD2 (6 bases). The CDR3 is 15 residues long. CDR1 and CDR2 (germline): LGHNA, YSLEER. Trimming left V 0 bases short and J 8 bases short, with 17 bases between. In DNA form, the CDR3 reads TGCGCCAGCAGCCAAGATCTGGGCGGGACCTCCCAGCAGTACTTC. It yields the protein CASSQDLGGTSQQYF.

About this clone itself: A much larger clone sits a single nucleotide away, making a read error possible. The chain carries TRBV30 and TRBJ2-7; TRBD1 agrees at 9 bases. Germline values: CDR1 GTSNPN, CDR2 SVGIG (reference sequence). The CDR3 totals 13 residues. As DNA, the CDR3 is TGTGTCTGGTCCGGGACAGGGATATGGGAGCAGTACTTC. Amino acid sequence: CVWSGTGIWEQYF.

This clone was observed a single time. The chain couples TRBV11-2 to TRBJ1-1; tentatively, D is TRBD1 (6 bases). Per germline, CDR1 SGHAT and CDR2 FQNNGV. Trimming shortened V by 5 bases and J by 3 bases, and 19 bases separated the two germline ends. This CDR3 has 16 amino acids. CDR3 residues: CASSPRQDPRDTEAFF. CDR3 nucleotides: TGTGCCAGCAGCCCAAGACAGGACCCGAGGGACACTGAAGCTTTCTTT.

The chain combines TRBV20-1 with TRBJ1-5; D gene ambiguous. CDR3 length equals 17 residues. Germline V CDR1 and CDR2: DFQATT, SNEGSKA (reference sequence). V was shortened by 3 bases and J by 1 base, with 19 bases between the two germline ends. The CDR3 loop reads CSASGFWPRISNQPQHF. DNA for the CDR3: TGCAGTGCTAGTGGTTTCTGGCCTCGGATAAGCAATCAGCCCCAGCATTTT.

The table lists this clone with a few counts. The chain recombines TRBV4-1 with TRBJ1-1; D remains unclear. Trimming removed 1 base from V and 1 base from J, with 7 bases in between. This CDR3 has 14 residues. Per the germline V gene, CDR1 is MGHRA and CDR2 is YSYEKL. The CDR3 sequence is CASSQVQQNTEAFF. For the CDR3, the DNA is TGCGCCAGCAGCCAAGTTCAGCAGAACACTGAAGCTTTCTTT.

The rearrangement links TRBV5-1 to TRBJ2-3, with D possibly TRBD1 on 6 matching bases. Trimming stripped 4 bases from V and 6 bases from J, with 12 bases between. Germline CDR1 reads SGHRS; CDR2 reads YFSETQ. CDR3 length: 13 amino acids. DNA for the CDR3: TGCGCCAGCAGCCTACAGGGTTTGGATACGCAGTATTTT. Protein: CASSLQGLDTQYF.

V usage is TRBV20-1 and J usage is TRBJ2-7; 10 bases align to TRBD1. The CDR3 totals 13 residues. Germline CDR1 is DFQATT and CDR2 is SNEGSKA (reference sequence). CDR3 in amino acids: CSADRGQSYEQYF. In DNA, the CDR3 is TGCAGCGCCGACAGGGGGCAATCCTACGAGCAGTACTTC.

The DNA of the CDR3 is TGTGCCAGCAGCTTAAACAGGGTGAACACTGAAGCTTTCTTT. Encoded protein: CASSLNRVNTEAFF. The V and J genes are TRBV11-2 and TRBJ1-1, with D possibly being TRBD1 (6 bases). In germline, CDR1 is SGHAT, CDR2 FQNNGV. The ends were cut back, 2 bases at V and 0 bases at J, with 7 bases in the middle. This CDR3 comprises 14 residues.

Details on this clone: At one end the junction does not follow the germline gene, possibly because of a read error. This rearrangement joins TRBV6-1 to TRBJ2-6; the D call may be TRBD1 or TRBD2 (5 bases each). The CDR3 loop spans 18 amino acids. In germline, CDR1 is MNHNS, CDR2 SASEGT. CDR3 sequence reads: CASSELRTLLSGANVLTF. CDR3 sequence (DNA): TGTGCCAGCAGTGAACTCCGGACACTTTTATCCGGGGCCAACGTCCTTACTTTC.

This clone was seen a handful of times. This rearrangement joins TRBV7-3 to TRBJ1-2; 7 nucleotides agree with TRBD1. CDR3 size: 17 residues. The junction had 17 bases not matched to a gene; V was cut back by 4 bases and J by 6 bases. Germline CDR1 and CDR2: SGHTA and FQGTGA. CDR3 sequence: CASSYKPGQTSGDGYTF. The CDR3 DNA sequence: TGTGCCAGCAGCTACAAGCCGGGACAGACCAGTGGTGATGGCTACACCTTC.

The chain couples TRBV4-1 to TRBJ2-7; TRBD1 might be the D (6 bases). Trimming shortened V by 1 base and J by 2 bases, and 12 bases separated the two germline ends. The germline gives CDR1 MGHRA, CDR2 YSYEKL. This CDR3 comprises 15 residues. CDR3 bases: TGCGCCAGCAGCCAAGTTTTGACAGGTCCCTACGAGCAGTACTTC. This encodes CASSQVLTGPYEQYF.

This chain connects TRBV2 to TRBJ1-2, with 7 bases identical to TRBD1. From germline, CDR1 is SNHLY and CDR2 FYNNEI. The CDR3 has 14 residues. After removal of 4 bases from V and 4 bases from J, the junction contained 6 bases not matched to a gene. CDR3 residues: CASSAQGPTYGYTF. The CDR3 DNA sequence: TGTGCCAGCAGTGCACAGGGGCCGACCTATGGCTACACCTTC.